The subject of this entry is one T cell receptor beta chain. The data stem from a study of glioma-infiltrating T cells after dendritic cell vaccination. About the study: Monocyte-derived dendritic cells, cultured 6 to 7 days with IL-4 and GM-CSF, were pulsed with autologous tumor lysate.

The table came from immunoSEQ multiplex PCR; TCRdb's copy has only in-frame clones and leaves some out. Of about 99,000 clones listed, 75% to 85% are singletons. The V end lost 2 bases, the J end lost 7 bases, and 8 bases lay between the germline ends. In germline, CDR1 is SGHTA, CDR2 FQGNSA. The CDR3 covers 12 residues. The sample here was blood, taken before dendritic cell vaccination. The source is a human donor with glioblastoma. The chain is built from TRBV7-2 and TRBJ1-1; D uncertain. The CDR3 DNA is TGTGCCAGCAGCTTAATCGGCGGTGAAGCTTTCTTT. It encodes CASSLIGGEAFF.